Below, 17 T cell receptor beta chains from the same sample are listed, as sequenced in a study of shared clonotypes between healthy human individuals. Produced via immunoSEQ multiplex PCR; TCRdb's table is partial and in-frame only. The sample lists roughly 2.2 million clones; around 90% were seen once. Sequenced input: naive CD4+ T cells from PBMCs. Subset noted: CD45RA+ positively selected. These receptors were collected from a man between 18 and 35 years old in good health. Some clones in this sample may be carry-over from other donors' samples.

This rearrangement joins TRBV7-9 to TRBJ2-3; 7 nucleotides agree with TRBD2. J lost 6 bases, V lost 5 bases, and 14 bases had no gene match. CDR3 size: 16 residues. Looked up from germline, CDR1 is SEHNR and CDR2 is FQNEAQ (reference sequence). The chain's CDR3 is CASSPVGSAGVDTQYF. CDR3 coding DNA: TGTGCCAGCAGCCCAGTGGGGAGCGCGGGGGTGGATACGCAGTATTTT.

V gene TRBV5-8 combines with J gene TRBJ2-2; no firm D call. This CDR3 is 14 amino acids long. CDR1 is SGHTS and CDR2 is YDEGEE in the germline V gene. The V and J ends lost 2 bases and 1 base respectively, with 6 bases between them. The CDR3 region is CASSFRQNTGELFF. DNA for the CDR3: TGTGCCAGCAGCTTTCGGCAGAACACCGGGGAGCTGTTTTTT. Full variable domain (missing parts from reference TRBV5-8 and TRBJ2-2): EAGVTQSPTHLIKTRGQQATLRCSPISGHTSVYWYQQALGLGLQFLLWYDEGEERNRGNFPPRFSGRQFPNYSSELNVNALELEDSALYLCASSFRQNTGELFFGEGSRLTVL.

This chain links TRBV30 with TRBJ2-7; D unclear. Germline V gene data show CDR1 as GTSNPN and CDR2 as SVGIG (reference sequence). The germline V and J ends were trimmed by 4 bases and 0 bases, with 7 bases remaining between them. This CDR3 has 12 amino acids. CDR3 loop: CAWTESSYEQYF. CDR3 in DNA: TGTGCCTGGACGGAGAGCTCCTACGAGCAGTACTTC.

This chain links TRBV5-4 with TRBJ2-7, with 9 bases identical to TRBD1. The CDR3 has 14 amino acids. Trimming took 3 bases from V and 4 from J; bases not matched to a gene: 5. The germline V gene has CDR1 SGHNT and CDR2 YYREEE (reference sequence). DNA of the CDR3: TGTGCCAGCAGCTCAACAGGGGGCGGTTACGAGCAGTACTTC. This sequence encodes CASSSTGGGYEQYF.

DNA of the CDR3: TGCGCCAGCAGCTCCCGGGTGGGACCCGGGGAGCTGTTTTTT. Its translation: CASSSRVGPGELFF. J is TRBJ2-2 and V is TRBV4-1; tentatively, D is TRBD1 or TRBD2 (5 bases each). The germline gives CDR1 MGHRA, CDR2 YSYEKL. This CDR3 has 14 residues. Trimming removed 5 bases at V and 6 bases at J, with 13 bases between.

The rearrangement links TRBV28 to TRBJ1-1; 9 positions match TRBD1. This CDR3 has 12 amino acids. The V and J ends lost 8 bases and 6 bases, in that order; junction bases with no gene match: 4. Germline V gene lookup returns CDR1 MDHEN and CDR2 SYDVKM. CDR3 in amino acids: CASATGGPEAFF. In nucleotides, the CDR3 is TGTGCCAGCGCTACAGGGGGCCCTGAAGCTTTCTTT.

The chain joins TRBV9 to TRBJ1-1; possibly TRBD1 for D (5 bases). CDR1 and CDR2 from the germline V gene are SGDLS and YYNGEE. This CDR3 region has 13 residues. V dropped 0 bases and J dropped 7 bases, with 10 bases sitting between them. This chain's CDR3 is CASSVVGVGEAFF. CDR3 DNA: TGTGCCAGCAGCGTAGTAGGGGTTGGTGAAGCTTTCTTT.

V gene TRBV9 combines with J gene TRBJ1-3, with no clear D. Germline assignment: CDR1 SGDLS and CDR2 YYNGEE. The V gene lost 0 bases and the J gene lost 4 bases, with 11 bases spanning the gap. This CDR3 contains 15 residues. In DNA, the CDR3 is TGTGCCAGCAGCGTAGCGAGTCCCCACGGAAACACCATATATTTT. This codes for CASSVASPHGNTIYF. Using reference TRBV9 and TRBJ1-3 for the parts outside the CDR3, the full variable domain is DSGVTQTPKHLITATGQRVTLRCSPRSGDLSVYWYQQSLDQGLQFLIQYYNGEERAKGNILERFSAQQFPDLHSELNLSSLELGDSALYFCASSVASPHGNTIYFGEGSWLTVV.

The V and J genes are TRBV28 and TRBJ2-7, with 8 nucleotides matching TRBD2. Germline V CDR1 and CDR2: MDHEN, SYDVKM. The CDR3 covers 14 residues. The trim removed 8 bases at V and 6 bases at J, leaving 12 bases unmatched. The CDR3 DNA sequence: TGTGCCAGCGGGATGGGGACTAGTAACGTCGAGCAGTACTTC. It translates to CASGMGTSNVEQYF. The whole variable domain, filled in from reference TRBV28 and TRBJ2-7, reads DVKVTQSSRYLVKRTGEKVFLECVQDMDHENMFWYRQDPGLGLRLIYFSYDVKMKEKGDIPEGYSVSREKKERFSLILESASTNQTSMYLCASGMGTSNVEQYFGPGTRLTVT.

This sequence joins TRBV2 and TRBJ2-1; no reliable D call. Per germline, CDR1 SNHLY and CDR2 FYNNEI. The germline V and J ends were trimmed by 3 bases and 0 bases, with 6 bases remaining between them. This CDR3 contains 14 residues. CDR3 region: CASSDRSSYNEQFF. The CDR3, as DNA: TGTGCCAGCAGTGACCGGAGCTCCTACAATGAGCAGTTCTTC.

The table lists this clone with a count of one. The V call is TRBV6-5, the J call TRBJ2-1; tentative D call: TRBD2 (5 bases). Between the trimmed V and J ends, which lost 6 bases and 12 bases, there was a span of 18 bases. Germline CDR1 reads MNHEY; CDR2 reads SVGAGI. The length of the CDR3 is 13 residues. CDR3 coding DNA: TGTGCCAGCAGCCCAGAGGGCCGCCCGGGGCAGTTCTTC. This encodes CASSPEGRPGQFF.

The rearrangement uses TRBV6-6 and TRBJ2-6; D is unclear. This CDR3 contains 16 residues. Per the germline V gene, CDR1 is MNHNY and CDR2 is SVGAGI (reference sequence). Trimming took 5 bases from V and 0 from J, leaving 11 bases between them. The CDR3 nucleotides read TGTGCCAGCAGTCTCGGACGGAACTCTGGGGCCAACGTCCTGACTTTC. Encoded protein: CASSLGRNSGANVLTF.

The chain couples TRBV2 to TRBJ2-1; weak D call: TRBD1 (6 bases). Trimming cost V 1 base and J 2 bases, with 15 bases left between them. Germline assignment: CDR1 SNHLY and CDR2 FYNNEI. This CDR3 contains 17 residues. The CDR3 coding sequence is TGTGCCAGCAGTGAAGGTGTCGCTAGGGGGACCTACAATGAGCAGTTCTTC. Its protein product is CASSEGVARGTYNEQFF.

The chain has TRBV4-3 and TRBJ1-1; 7 bases line up with TRBD1. Trimming cost V 4 bases and J 5 bases; bases outside gene matches: 13. Germline assignment: CDR1 LGHNA and CDR2 YSLEER. The CDR3 runs to 16 residues. The CDR3 region has the DNA TGCGCCAGCAGCCTAGAAGCCTACAGGGGAGGTACTGAAGCTTTCTTT. Its translation is CASSLEAYRGGTEAFF.

The gene calls are TRBV5-4 and TRBJ1-1, with 8 bases identical to TRBD1. Unmatched junction bases numbered 5, after V lost 4 bases and J lost 3 bases. The CDR3 is 14 amino acids. Germline V CDR1 and CDR2: SGHNT, YYREEE (reference sequence). The CDR3 DNA is TGTGCCAGCAGCACCGGACAGGGCCACACTGAAGCTTTCTTT. Encoded protein: CASSTGQGHTEAFF.

This clone was recorded once. V and J are TRBV29-1 and TRBJ1-2; possible D gene TRBD1, 6 bases. The CDR3 runs 12 residues. Trimming pared 0 bases from V and 8 bases from J, leaving 10 bases between. The V gene's germline CDR1 is SQVTM and CDR2 ANQGSEA. CDR3 DNA: TGCAGCGTTGAAGATCTGGGGGGCGGCTACACCTTC. It yields the protein CSVEDLGGGYTF.

The sample holds one count of this clone. J is TRBJ2-3 and V is TRBV5-4; D ambiguous. Trimming stripped 4 bases from V and 3 bases from J, with 15 bases between. This CDR3 has 15 amino acids. The germline CDR1 and CDR2 sequences are SGHNT and YYREEE (reference sequence). CDR3 bases: TGTGCCAGCAGCCGGCTTCCCCTGGGGACAGATACGCAGTATTTT. The encoded protein is CASSRLPLGTDTQYF.